This TCR beta chain was identified in a study of blood T cell repertoires in COVID-19. Study-level background: Material from acute and convalescent COVID-19 was sourced from the United States, Italy and Spain. Sources were T cells, B-cell-depleted T cells, or PBMCs; the material itself was cDNA or gDNA.

This clone appeared a single time. CDR1 is LGHDT, CDR2 YNNKEL, per germline (reference sequence). CDR3 size: 16 residues. V shed 1 base, J shed 4 bases, and the junction held 4 bases outside the gene matches. Original analysis: It was from reference gene primer amplification that nucleated cell counts were estimated. The table came from immunoSEQ multiplex PCR; TCRdb's copy has only in-frame clones and leaves some out. V, J and clone size are taken as reported in that table, and D and trimming were inferred from the DNA itself. This sample carries about 87,000 clones, about 84% of them seen once, and the ten largest clones take roughly 25%.

The chain recombines TRBV3-1 (or the pseudogene TRBV3-2) with TRBJ2-2, with 9 bases aligning to TRBD1. This clonotype originated in a human donor in a cohort sampled during active COVID-19. The sequenced sample was peripheral blood. CDR3 amino acids: CASSQGGTGSTGELFF. CDR3 DNA: TGTGCCAGCAGCCAAGGAGGGACAGGGTCCACCGGGGAGCTGTTTTTT.